This T cell receptor (beta chain) was captured by sequencing in a study of beta chain features in type 1 diabetes (dated by TCRdb to the late 2010s). Turning to the overall study: No differences in mean age, gender distribution, total cell number or subset yield were found between patients and healthy donors. A total of approximately 100 million sorted cells were examined across all samples, and the number of cells per subset was strongly correlated with RNA yield. The study compared the TCRB repertoires of sorted circulating CD4+ T cell subsets in recently diagnosed type 1 diabetes patients with those in matched healthy donors. Naive and central memory subsets were obtained from all 30 or so donors, but regulatory and stem cell-like memory subsets were isolated from only 8 patients and 8 healthy donors. The paper as a whole reports these results and caveats: Sequencing cDNA rather than genomic DNA could over-represent highly expressing activated cells, although activation and CD3 levels did not differ between groups. PCR might favor shorter templates, but patient and control samples were amplified and corrected together, so any skew would affect both groups equally. At VDJ recombination sites, patients with type 1 diabetes made fewer insertions and deleted more nucleotides, a pattern implying thymic rearrangement abnormalities. HLA sub-analyses involved small numbers of individuals, so any influence of HLA type on TCRB rearrangement remained unresolved. Naive, central memory and regulatory TCRB repertoires appeared to be more alike among patients than among healthy donors. A moderate but significant shortening of TCRB CDR3 length was observed in type 1 diabetes patients in all four CD4+ subsets.

From each donor, a single peripheral blood sample of around 0.12 L on average was drawn into heparinised tubes. Naive, central memory, regulatory and stem cell-like memory CD4+ T cells were sorted on a BD FACSAria II using a panel including CD45RO, CCR7, CD25, CD127, CD95 and CD27. Every sorted population had a purity above 98%. Right away, PBMCs were isolated by Lymphoprep density gradient centrifugation and were stained directly, with no culture step. So that batch effects would be minimized, each experiment stained and sorted samples in pairs, pairing one healthy donor with one patient. The entire isolated RNA was reverse transcribed using the High Capacity cDNA Reverse Transcription Kit, and thus expressed TCRB transcripts were sequenced. Naive, central memory and regulatory T cell samples underwent deep immunoSEQ sequencing, averaging about 3.57 million total reads per sample. After sorted cells were lysed in RLT buffer, RNA was extracted with DNase-treated RNeasy Micro or Mini kits, with the choice depending on cell number. To prevent cross-contamination, each cell subset was processed individually, whereas patient and healthy donor samples were processed jointly. TCRB sequences were amplified from cDNA with the immunoSEQ multiplex PCR, producing 87-bp fragments spanning the CDR3 region. Sequencing of the amplicons was done on the Illumina HiSeq platform. In the source study's methods: PCR bias was corrected computationally using synthetic template baselines, and reads within Hamming distance 2 were collapsed, with unmergeable singletons discarded. By aligning reads against IMGT, V, D and J genes, CDR3 length, and insertions or deletions at six rearrangement sites were assigned. Within each subset, clonotype counts were normalized to sorted cell number, after which true diversity and Gini coefficients were computed with the tcR R package. The overlap coefficient, calculated on TCRB nucleotide sequences, was used to quantify repertoire sharing. As a proxy for the pre-selection repertoire, out-of-frame TCRB sequences from naive cells were analyzed. TCRdb took over this immuneACCESS table, retaining in-frame rearrangements with V and J assigned. Such tables are incomplete; in checked studies, under half of the missing clones stem from an unresolved V gene, and the remainder is unexplained. The DNA gave D and trimming, while V, J and clone size come from that table. The sample contains 120,000 to 150,000 clones, about 10% of them found a single time. Under 1.5% of the sample is held by the ten biggest clonotypes.

Based on the germline V gene, the CDR1 and CDR2 sequences are SQVTM and ANQGSEA. Trimming costs V 4 bases and J 5 bases, and their ends lie 15 bases apart. The CDR3 spans 13 residues, from the cysteine through the phenylalanine. The entry retains the CDR3 DNA only, 39 bases that are in frame from base 1. This clone was picked up many times. The antigen this receptor binds is unknown. The input lacks base qualities; no much larger clone sits a single base away. The specimen was naive CD4+ T cells from blood. The cell subset or site label corresponds to: true naive CD4+ T cells. The receptor comes from a man younger than 35 in good health. The V gene is TRBV29-1 and the J gene is TRBJ2-7; confidence is insufficient to name the D gene. In nucleotide form, the sequence is TGCAGCGTTGTCTCGGCGGAATTGAACGAGCAGTACTTC. Its product reads: CSVVSAELNEQYF.